This TCR beta chain was observed in a study of T cells in Graves' hyperthyroidism and ophthalmopathy. The CDR3 extends over 15 amino acids. V was clipped by 6 bases and J by 7 bases, with 19 bases between them. The V gene's germline CDR1 is MNHEY and CDR2 SMNVEV (reference sequence). This clonotype has more than one count but fewer than ten. What it binds is not known. From RNA transcripts, TCR beta CDR3 regions were amplified. In the first-round RT-PCR of the TCR CDR3, the HTBI primer set was used. TCRdb processed the multiplex PCR reads anew with MiXCR; each CDR3 protein has one entry. This table has more than 550,000 distinct CDR3 sequences, roughly a sixth appearing once. Regarding the study as a whole: Before onset, ophthalmopathy was predicted by the model a median about 6.2 months earlier. Blood also carried most thyroid clonotypes expanded above 0.001.

In patients aged 18 to 65, hyperthyroidism was newly diagnosed, with duration under 2 months. Any patient presenting with uncontrolled infection, other autoimmune disease, pregnancy or lactation was left out. The chain joins TRBV27 to TRBJ2-1, with D perhaps matching TRBD1 (6 bases). The receptor was isolated from a man aged 50-60 years with Graves' hyperthyroidism. The sample taken for sequencing was blood. The CDR3 loop reads CASRIGTQSGNEQFF. The CDR3 nucleotides read TGTGCCAGCAGGATCGGGACACAATCGGGGAATGAGCAGTTCTTC.